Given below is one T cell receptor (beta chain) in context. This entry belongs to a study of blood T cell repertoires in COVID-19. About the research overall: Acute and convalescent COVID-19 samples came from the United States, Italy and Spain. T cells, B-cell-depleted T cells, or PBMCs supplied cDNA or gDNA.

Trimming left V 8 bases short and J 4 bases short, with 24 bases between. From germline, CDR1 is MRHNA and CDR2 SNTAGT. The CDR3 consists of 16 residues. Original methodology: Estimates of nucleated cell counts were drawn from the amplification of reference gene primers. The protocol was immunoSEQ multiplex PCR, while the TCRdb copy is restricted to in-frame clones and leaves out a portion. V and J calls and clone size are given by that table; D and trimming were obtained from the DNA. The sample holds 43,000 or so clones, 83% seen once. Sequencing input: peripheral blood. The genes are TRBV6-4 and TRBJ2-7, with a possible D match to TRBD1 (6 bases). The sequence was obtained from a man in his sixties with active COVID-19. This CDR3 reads CASFGRADSWRYEQYF. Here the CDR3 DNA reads TGTGCCAGCTTTGGCCGTGCGGACAGTTGGCGGTACGAGCAGTACTTC.